Each of the 2 T cell receptor beta chains below was sequenced from the same sample in a study of CD8 T cells in Susac syndrome. RNA was extracted with the RNeasy kit, and a quantity of roughly 0.5 to 1 ug was reverse transcribed using random hexamers. TCRdb recomputed calls from the immunoSEQ multiplex PCR reads with MiXCR, one row per CDR3 protein. Of 180,000 or so distinct CDR3 sequences in the sample, about 95% were seen once. The specimen sequenced was CD4+ T cells from PBMCs. The receptors originated from a human donor with multiple sclerosis.

The chain is built from TRBV7-3 and TRBJ2-5; 11 bases match TRBD2. After removal of 3 bases from V and 1 base from J, the junction contained 1 base not matched to a gene. The germline V gene has CDR1 SGHTA and CDR2 FQGTGA. This CDR3 region has 15 residues. The chain's CDR3 is CASSLGLAVQETQYF. The CDR3 nucleotides are TGTGCCAGCAGCTTGGGACTAGCGGTCCAAGAGACCCAGTACTTC. Filled out from reference TRBV7-3 and TRBJ2-5, the complete variable domain reads GAGVSQTPSNKVTEKGKYVELRCDPISGHTALYWYRQSLGQGPEFLIYFQGTGAADDSGLPNDRFFAVRPEGSVSTLKIQRTERGDSAVYLCASSLGLAVQETQYFGPGTRLLVL.

This clonotype was counted a few times. The gene calls are TRBV7-9 and TRBJ2-1, with D possibly matching TRBD2 (6 bases). Per the germline V gene, CDR1 is SEHNR and CDR2 is FQNEAQ (reference sequence). Deletions cut 8 bases from V and 7 bases from J, with 12 bases between. This CDR3 spans 12 amino acids. CDR3 sequence (DNA): TGTGCCAGCTCACCAGGAGGGAATGAGCAGTTCTTC. Amino acids: CASSPGGNEQFF.